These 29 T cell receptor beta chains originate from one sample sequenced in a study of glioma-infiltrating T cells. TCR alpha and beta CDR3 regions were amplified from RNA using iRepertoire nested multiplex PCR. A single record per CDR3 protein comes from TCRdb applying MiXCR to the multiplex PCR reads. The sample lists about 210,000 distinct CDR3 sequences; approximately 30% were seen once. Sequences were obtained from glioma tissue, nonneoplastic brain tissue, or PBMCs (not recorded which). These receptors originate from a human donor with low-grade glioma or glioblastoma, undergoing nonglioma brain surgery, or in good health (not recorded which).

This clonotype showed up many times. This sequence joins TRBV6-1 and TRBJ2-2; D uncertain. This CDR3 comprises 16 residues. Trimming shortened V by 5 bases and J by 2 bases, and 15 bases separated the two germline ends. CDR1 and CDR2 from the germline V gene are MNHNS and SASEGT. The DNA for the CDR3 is TGTGCCAGCAGTCTACCAAACGCAGCCAACACCGGGGAGCTGTTTTTT. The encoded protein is CASSLPNAANTGELFF.

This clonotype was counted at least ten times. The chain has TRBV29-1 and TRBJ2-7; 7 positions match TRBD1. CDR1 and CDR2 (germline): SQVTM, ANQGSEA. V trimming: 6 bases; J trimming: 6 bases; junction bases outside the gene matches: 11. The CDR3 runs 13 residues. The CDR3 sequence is CSVDVTGWREQYF. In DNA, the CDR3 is TGCAGCGTAGATGTGACAGGGTGGCGCGAGCAGTACTTC.

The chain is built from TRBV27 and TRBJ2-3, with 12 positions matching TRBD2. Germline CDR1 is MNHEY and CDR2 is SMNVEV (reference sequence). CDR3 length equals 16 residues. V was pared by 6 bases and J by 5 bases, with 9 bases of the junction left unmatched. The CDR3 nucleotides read TGTGCCAGCAGCATAGGACTAGCGGGAAGAGGAGATACGCAGTATTTT. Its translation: CASSIGLAGRGDTQYF.

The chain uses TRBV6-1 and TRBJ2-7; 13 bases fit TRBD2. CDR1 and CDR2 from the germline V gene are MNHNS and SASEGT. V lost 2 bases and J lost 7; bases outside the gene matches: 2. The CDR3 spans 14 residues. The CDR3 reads CASSETGLAGEQYF. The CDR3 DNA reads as TGTGCCAGCAGTGAAACGGGACTAGCGGGGGAGCAGTACTTC.

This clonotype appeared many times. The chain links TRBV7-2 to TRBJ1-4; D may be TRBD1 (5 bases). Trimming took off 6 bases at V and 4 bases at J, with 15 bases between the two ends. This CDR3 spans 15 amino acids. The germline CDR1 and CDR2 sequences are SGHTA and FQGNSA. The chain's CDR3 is CASSPGGNFNEKLFF. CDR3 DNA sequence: TGTGCCAGCAGTCCCGGGGGGAACTTTAATGAAAAACTGTTTTTT.

The CDR3 region is CASSHGQARGHTF. Here the CDR3 DNA reads TGTGCCAGCAGCCACGGACAGGCGAGGGGCCACACCTTC. The chain employs TRBV12-3 or TRBV12-4 and TRBJ1-2, with 7 bases that match TRBD1. The V and J ends lost 6 bases and 12 bases, in that order; junction bases with no gene match: 13. This CDR3 region has 13 residues.

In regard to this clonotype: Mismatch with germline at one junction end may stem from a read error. Here the CDR3 reads CSASSVEVTGTHYF. In DNA form, the CDR3 reads TGCAGTGCCAGCTCTGTAGAGGTCACAGGTACGCATTATTTT. This sequence joins TRBV20-1 and TRBJ2-3; the D gene is possibly TRBD1 (5 bases). Germline V gene lookup returns CDR1 DFQATT and CDR2 SNEGSKA (reference sequence). The CDR3 runs to 14 residues.

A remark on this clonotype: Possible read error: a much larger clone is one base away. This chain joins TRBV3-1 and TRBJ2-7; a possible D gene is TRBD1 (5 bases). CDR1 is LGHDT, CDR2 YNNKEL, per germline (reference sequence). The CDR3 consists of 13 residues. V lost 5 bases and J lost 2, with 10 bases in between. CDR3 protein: CASSLQETYEQYF. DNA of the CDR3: TGTGCCAGCAGCTTACAGGAGACCTACGAGCAGTACTTC.

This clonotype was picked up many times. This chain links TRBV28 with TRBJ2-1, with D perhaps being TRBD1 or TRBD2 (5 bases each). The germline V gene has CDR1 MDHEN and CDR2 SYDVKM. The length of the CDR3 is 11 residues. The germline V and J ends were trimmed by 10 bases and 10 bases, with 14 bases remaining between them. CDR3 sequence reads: CAIGDAREQFF. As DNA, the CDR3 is TGTGCCATCGGGGACGCCCGGGAGCAGTTCTTC.

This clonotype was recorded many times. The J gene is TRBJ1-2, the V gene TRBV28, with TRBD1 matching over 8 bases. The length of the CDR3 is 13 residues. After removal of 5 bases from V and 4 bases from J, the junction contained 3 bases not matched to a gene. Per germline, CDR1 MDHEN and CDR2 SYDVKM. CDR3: CASSKDRVYGYTF. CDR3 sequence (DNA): TGTGCCAGCAGTAAGGACAGGGTCTATGGCTACACCTTC.

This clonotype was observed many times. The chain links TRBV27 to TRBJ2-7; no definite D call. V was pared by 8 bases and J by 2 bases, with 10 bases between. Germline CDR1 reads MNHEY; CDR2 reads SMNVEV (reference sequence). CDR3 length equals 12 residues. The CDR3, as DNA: TGTGCCAGCGGCCACCGAACCTACGAGCAGTACTTC. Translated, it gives CASGHRTYEQYF.

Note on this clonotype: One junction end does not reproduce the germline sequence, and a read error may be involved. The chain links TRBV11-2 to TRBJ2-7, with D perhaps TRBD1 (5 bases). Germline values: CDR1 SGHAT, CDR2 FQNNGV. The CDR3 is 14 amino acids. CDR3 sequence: CASRLDGALYEQYF. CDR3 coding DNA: TGTGCCAGCAGGTTAGATGGGGCCCTCTACGAGCAGTACTTC.

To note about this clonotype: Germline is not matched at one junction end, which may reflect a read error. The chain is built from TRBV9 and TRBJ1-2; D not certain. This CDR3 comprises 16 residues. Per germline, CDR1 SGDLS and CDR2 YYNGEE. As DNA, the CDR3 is TGTGCCGGCAGCGCCAGATTGACCCCCTCGAACTATGGCTACACCTTC. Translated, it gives CAGSARLTPSNYGYTF.

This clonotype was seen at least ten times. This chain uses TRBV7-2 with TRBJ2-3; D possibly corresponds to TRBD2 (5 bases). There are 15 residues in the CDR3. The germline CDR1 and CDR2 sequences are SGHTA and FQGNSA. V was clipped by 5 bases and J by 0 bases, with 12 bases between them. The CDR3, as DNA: TGTGCCAGCAGCCCAGACTACCTAAGCACAGATACGCAGTATTTT. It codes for CASSPDYLSTDTQYF.

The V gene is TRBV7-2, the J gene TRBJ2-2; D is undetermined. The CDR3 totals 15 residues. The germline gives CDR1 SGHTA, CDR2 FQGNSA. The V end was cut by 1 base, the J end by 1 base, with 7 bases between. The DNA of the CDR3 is TGTGCCAGCAGCTTAGGCGCTGGGAACACCGGGGAGCTGTTTTTT. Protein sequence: CASSLGAGNTGELFF.

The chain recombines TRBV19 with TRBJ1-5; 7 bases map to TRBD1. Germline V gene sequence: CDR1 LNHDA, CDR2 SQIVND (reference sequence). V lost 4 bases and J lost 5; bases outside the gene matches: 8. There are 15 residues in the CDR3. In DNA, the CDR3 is TGTGCCAGTAGTACTTACACAGGGGCCGATCAGCCCCAGCATTTT. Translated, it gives CASSTYTGADQPQHF.

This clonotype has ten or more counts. The chain's CDR3 is CASSFDPSSYEQYF. The CDR3 region has the DNA TGTGCCAGCAGCTTTGATCCGAGCTCCTACGAGCAGTACTTC. The chain recombines TRBV7-2 with TRBJ2-7; the D is unclear. Germline V gene lookup returns CDR1 SGHTA and CDR2 FQGNSA. This CDR3 is 14 amino acids long. Trimming left V 3 bases short and J 0 bases short, with 9 bases between. The variable domain in full, with the rest retrieved from reference TRBV7-2 and TRBJ2-7, is GAGVSQSPSNKVTEKGKDVELRCDPISGHTALYWYRQSLGQGLEFLIYFQGNSAPDKSGLPSDRFSAERTGGSVSTLTIQRTQQEDSAVYLCASSFDPSSYEQYFGPGTRLTVT.

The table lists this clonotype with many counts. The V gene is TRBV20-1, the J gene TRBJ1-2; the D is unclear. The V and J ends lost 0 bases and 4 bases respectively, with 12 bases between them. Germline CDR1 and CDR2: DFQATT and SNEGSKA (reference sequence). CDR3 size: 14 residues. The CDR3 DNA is TGCAGTGCTAGAGATCAGAGAGGCACCTATGGCTACACCTTC. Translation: CSARDQRGTYGYTF.

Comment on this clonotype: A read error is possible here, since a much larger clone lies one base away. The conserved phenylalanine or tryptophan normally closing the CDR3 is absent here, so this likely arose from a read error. This CDR3 is CSVVYGVSDTEAFL. CDR3 in DNA: TGCAGCGTTGTATACGGAGTAAGCGACACTGAAGCTTTCCTT. This chain links TRBV29-1 with TRBJ1-1; D gene ambiguous. The CDR3 spans 14 residues. Trimming cost V 4 bases and J 3 bases, with 15 bases left between them. Germline V gene data show CDR1 as SQVTM and CDR2 as ANQGSEA.

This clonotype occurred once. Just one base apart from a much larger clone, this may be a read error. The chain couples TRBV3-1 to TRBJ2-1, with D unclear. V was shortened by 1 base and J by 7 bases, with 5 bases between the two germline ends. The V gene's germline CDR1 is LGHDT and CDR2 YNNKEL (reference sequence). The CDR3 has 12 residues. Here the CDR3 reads CASSQAKNEQFF. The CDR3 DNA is TGTGCCAGCAGCCAAGCCAAAAATGAGCAGTTCTTC.

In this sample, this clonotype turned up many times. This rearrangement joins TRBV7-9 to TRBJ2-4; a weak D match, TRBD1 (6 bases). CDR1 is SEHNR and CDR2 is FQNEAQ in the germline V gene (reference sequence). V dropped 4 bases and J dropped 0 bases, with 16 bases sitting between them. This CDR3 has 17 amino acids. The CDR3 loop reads CASSSTQGDVAKNIQYF. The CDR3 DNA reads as TGTGCCAGCAGCTCCACACAGGGAGATGTAGCCAAAAACATTCAGTACTTC.

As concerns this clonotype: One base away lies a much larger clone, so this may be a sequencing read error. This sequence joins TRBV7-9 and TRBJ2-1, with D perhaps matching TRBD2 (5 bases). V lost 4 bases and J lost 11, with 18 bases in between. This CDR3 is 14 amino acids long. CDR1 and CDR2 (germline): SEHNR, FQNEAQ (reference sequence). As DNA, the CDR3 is TGTGCCAGCAGCTCTAATAGGATAGAGGGCAAGCAGTTCTTC. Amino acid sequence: CASSSNRIEGKQFF.

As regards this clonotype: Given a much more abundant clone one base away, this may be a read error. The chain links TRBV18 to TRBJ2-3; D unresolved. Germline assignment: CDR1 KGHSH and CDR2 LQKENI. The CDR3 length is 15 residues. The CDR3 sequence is CASSPEQIFTDTRYF. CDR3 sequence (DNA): TGTGCCAGCTCACCTGAACAGATTTTCACAGATACGCGGTATTTT.

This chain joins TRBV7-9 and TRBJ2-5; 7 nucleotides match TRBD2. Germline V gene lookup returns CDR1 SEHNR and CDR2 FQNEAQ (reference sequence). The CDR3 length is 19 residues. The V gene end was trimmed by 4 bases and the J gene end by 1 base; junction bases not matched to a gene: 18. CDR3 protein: CASSSKGLVGVGPQETQYF. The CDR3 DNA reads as TGTGCCAGCAGCTCCAAAGGACTAGTTGGTGTGGGACCCCAAGAGACCCAGTACTTC.

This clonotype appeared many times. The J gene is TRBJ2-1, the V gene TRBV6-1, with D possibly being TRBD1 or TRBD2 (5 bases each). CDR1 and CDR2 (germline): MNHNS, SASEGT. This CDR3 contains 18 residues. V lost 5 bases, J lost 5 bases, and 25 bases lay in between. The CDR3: CASSSTGTRPAVNNEQFF. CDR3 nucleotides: TGTGCCAGCAGTTCCACCGGGACGAGACCCGCGGTGAACAATGAGCAGTTCTTC.

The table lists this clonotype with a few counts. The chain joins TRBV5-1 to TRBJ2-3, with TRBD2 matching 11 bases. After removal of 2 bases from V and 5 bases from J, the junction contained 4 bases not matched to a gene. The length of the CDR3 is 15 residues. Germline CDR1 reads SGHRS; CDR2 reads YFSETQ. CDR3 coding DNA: TGCGCCAGCAGCTTACTAGCGGGAGTCATAGATACGCAGTATTTT. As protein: CASSLLAGVIDTQYF.

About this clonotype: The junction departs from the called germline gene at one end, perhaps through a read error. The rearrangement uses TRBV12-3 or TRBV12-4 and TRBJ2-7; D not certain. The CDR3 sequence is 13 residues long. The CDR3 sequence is CASSLNGVYKQYF. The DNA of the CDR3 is TGTGCCAGCAGCCTAAACGGAGTCTACAAGCAGTACTTC.

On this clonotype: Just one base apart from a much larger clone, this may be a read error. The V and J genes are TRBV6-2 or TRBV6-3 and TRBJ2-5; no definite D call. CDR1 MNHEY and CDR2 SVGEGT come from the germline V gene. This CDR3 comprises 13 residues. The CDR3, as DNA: TGTGCCAGCAGCACCGATCTCGAAGAGGCCCAGTACTTC. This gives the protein CASSTDLEEAQYF.

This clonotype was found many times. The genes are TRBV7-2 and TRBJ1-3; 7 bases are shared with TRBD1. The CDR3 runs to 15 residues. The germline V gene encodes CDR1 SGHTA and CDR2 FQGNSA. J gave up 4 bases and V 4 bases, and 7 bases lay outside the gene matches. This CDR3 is CASSSWDRMGNTIYF. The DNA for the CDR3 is TGTGCCAGCAGCTCCTGGGACAGAATGGGAAACACCATATATTTT.